These 24 T cell receptor beta chains were sequenced from one sample in a study of T cell repertoires in ileal Crohn's disease. Time point indicated: neoterminal ileum biopsy at postoperative endoscopy, about 6 months after surgery. Assay used: immunoSEQ multiplex PCR; TCRdb lists only in-frame clones, some missing. There are about 62,000 clones in the sample; around 90% occur only once, and around 2% lies in the top ten. Sequencing used ileal tissue. Every receptor here comes from an adult with Crohn's disease.

The chain couples TRBV10-1 to TRBJ1-2; D unclear. Trimming cost V 3 bases and J 4 bases, with 3 bases left between them. This CDR3 region has 11 residues. Germline V gene data show CDR1 as WNHNN and CDR2 as SYGVQD (reference sequence). Here the CDR3 reads CASSDGYGYTF. The CDR3, as DNA: TGCGCCAGCAGTGACGGCTATGGCTACACCTTC.

The chain recombines TRBV28 with TRBJ1-4; D remains ambiguous. Germline V gene data show CDR1 as MDHEN and CDR2 as SYDVKM. The V end was cut by 3 bases, the J end by 8 bases, with 4 bases between. The CDR3 spans 11 residues. Here the CDR3 reads CASSLREKLFF. CDR3 in DNA: TGTGCCAGCAGTTTGAGAGAAAAACTGTTTTTT.

The V gene is TRBV11-1, the J gene TRBJ1-1; tentatively, D is TRBD1 (6 bases). Trimming shortened V by 5 bases and J by 1 base, and 17 bases separated the two germline ends. From germline, CDR1 is SGHAT and CDR2 FQDESV (reference sequence). The CDR3 sequence is 16 residues long. The CDR3 here is CASSVLKTGGNTEAFF. The CDR3 DNA sequence: TGTGCCAGCAGCGTCCTCAAGACAGGAGGGAACACTGAAGCTTTCTTT.

The genes are TRBV7-9 and TRBJ1-1, with TRBD1 matching 7 bases. In germline, CDR1 is SEHNR, CDR2 FQNEAQ (reference sequence). This CDR3 is 14 amino acids long. V trimming: 5 bases; J trimming: 4 bases; junction bases outside the gene matches: 7. The CDR3 region has the DNA TGTGCCAGCAGCGTGACAGGGTGGAGCACTGAAGCTTTCTTT. Its protein is CASSVTGWSTEAFF.

The chain couples TRBV2 to TRBJ1-5, with D hard to call. Germline-derived CDR1 and CDR2 are SNHLY and FYNNEI. The CDR3 is 13 amino acids. Trimming stripped 1 base from V and 5 bases from J, with 6 bases between. This CDR3 reads CASSEDSHQPQHF. The CDR3 bases are TGTGCCAGCAGTGAAGACAGTCATCAGCCCCAGCATTTT.

The chain couples TRBV15 to TRBJ2-7; tentative D call: TRBD2 (5 bases). There are 13 residues in the CDR3. V was shortened by 3 bases and J by 8 bases, with 14 bases between the two germline ends. The germline V gene has CDR1 LNHNV and CDR2 YYDKDF (reference sequence). In DNA form, the CDR3 reads TGTGCCACCAGCAGGGGCGGCGGGCTCCAGCAGTACTTC. Translated: CATSRGGGLQQYF.

The CDR3 DNA sequence: TGTGCCAGCAGCTTGGCCCAGGGCACTTACGAGCAGTACTTC. This translates into CASSLAQGTYEQYF. The genes are TRBV5-4 and TRBJ2-7; D may be TRBD1 (5 bases). Germline lookup yields CDR1 SGHNT and CDR2 YYREEE (reference sequence). Trimming stripped 0 bases from V and 4 bases from J, with 11 bases between. The CDR3 has 14 amino acids.

The CDR3 sequence: CASSRYLDSNQPQHF. The CDR3 bases are TGTGCCAGCAGCCGGTACTTAGATAGCAATCAGCCCCAGCATTTT. The genes are TRBV7-8 and TRBJ1-5, with D hard to call. The CDR3 is 15 residues long. Trimming shortened V by 5 bases and J by 0 bases, and 11 bases separated the two germline ends. CDR1 is SGHVS and CDR2 is FQNEAQ in the germline V gene.

V and J are TRBV13 and TRBJ2-1; 7 bases align to TRBD1. With V trimmed by 4 bases and J by 8 bases, 5 bases remained unmatched. The CDR3 totals 13 residues. Germline values: CDR1 PRHDT, CDR2 FYEKMQ (reference sequence). In nucleotides, the CDR3 is TGTGCCAGCAGCTCAAACAGGGGCTATGAGCAGTTCTTC. Its translation: CASSSNRGYEQFF. The full variable domain, completed using reference TRBV13 and TRBJ2-1, is AAGVIQSPRHLIKEKRETATLKCYPIPRHDTVYWYQQGPGQDPQFLISFYEKMQSDKGSIPDRFSAQQFSDYHSELNMSSLELGDSALYFCASSSNRGYEQFFGPGTRLTVL.

The rearrangement uses TRBV18 and TRBJ1-5; possible D gene TRBD1, 5 bases. V lost 1 base and J lost 1, with 8 bases in between. The germline V gene encodes CDR1 KGHSH and CDR2 LQKENI. The length of the CDR3 is 15 residues. The CDR3 reads CASSPRGGSNQPQHF. CDR3 nucleotides: TGTGCCAGCTCACCACGGGGGGGAAGCAATCAGCCCCAGCATTTT. The variable domain in full, completed from reference TRBV18 and TRBJ1-5, reads NAGVMQNPRHLVRRRGQEARLRCSPMKGHSHVYWYRQLPEEGLKFMVYLQKENIIDESGMPKERFSAEFPKEGPSILRIQQVVRGDSAAYFCASSPRGGSNQPQHFGDGTRLSIL.

The chain combines TRBV19 with TRBJ2-4; unclear D gene. CDR1 is LNHDA and CDR2 is SQIVND in the germline V gene (reference sequence). V gave up 5 bases and J gave up 0 bases, with 5 bases separating them. The CDR3 extends over 13 amino acids. The chain's CDR3 is CASSSIAKNIQYF. As DNA, the CDR3 is TGTGCCAGTAGTTCAATAGCCAAAAACATTCAGTACTTC.

The chain carries TRBV10-3 and TRBJ1-1, with 7 bases lining up with TRBD1. V dropped 11 bases and J dropped 1; count of bases not matched to a gene: 10. CDR1 ENHRY and CDR2 SYGVKD come from the germline V gene. The CDR3 contains 14 residues. CDR3 DNA: TGTGCCTCCCGCCGGGACAGATCGAACACTGAAGCTTTCTTT. This sequence encodes CASRRDRSNTEAFF.

This chain connects TRBV5-1 to TRBJ1-1; D is ambiguous. The CDR3 loop spans 17 amino acids. V was shortened by 0 bases and J by 1 base, with 16 bases between the two germline ends. CDR1 SGHRS and CDR2 YFSETQ come from the germline V gene. The CDR3 reads CASSLATVLLPNTEAFF. CDR3 in DNA: TGCGCCAGCAGCTTGGCCACGGTCCTCCTCCCGAACACTGAAGCTTTCTTT.

This clone is classed as medium-sized (0.01 to 0.1%). The chain is built from TRBV7-2 and TRBJ1-1; 8 bases agree with TRBD1. The CDR3 is 15 residues long. After removal of 5 bases from V and 4 bases from J, the junction contained 9 bases not matched to a gene. Germline V gene data show CDR1 as SGHTA and CDR2 as FQGNSA. The CDR3 here is CASSLNGQGVTEAFF. Here the CDR3 DNA reads TGTGCCAGCAGCCTAAATGGACAGGGCGTCACTGAAGCTTTCTTT.

This chain links TRBV5-6 with TRBJ1-2; D gene ambiguous. Looked up from germline, CDR1 is SGHDT and CDR2 is YYEEEE. V shed 1 base and J shed 11 bases, with 9 bases lying between them. This CDR3 has 11 amino acids. CDR3 residues: CASSLYMRYTF. The CDR3 nucleotides read TGTGCCAGCAGCTTGTATATGCGGTACACCTTC.

This clone was detected once. The chain joins TRBV28 to TRBJ2-1; perhaps TRBD1 as D (7 bases). CDR3 length equals 11 residues. The germline V and J ends were trimmed by 8 bases and 9 bases, with 11 bases remaining between them. CDR1 MDHEN and CDR2 SYDVKM come from the germline V gene. CDR3: CASRGTVEQFF. CDR3 sequence (DNA): TGTGCCAGCCGGGGGACAGTTGAGCAGTTCTTC. Looking up the rest from reference TRBV28 and TRBJ2-1 gives the full variable domain: DVKVTQSSRYLVKRTGEKVFLECVQDMDHENMFWYRQDPGLGLRLIYFSYDVKMKEKGDIPEGYSVSREKKERFSLILESASTNQTSMYLCASRGTVEQFFGPGTRLTVL.

The V gene is TRBV6-6, the J gene TRBJ1-1, with D tentatively TRBD1 (6 bases). This CDR3 comprises 15 residues. Trimming took 5 bases from V and 6 from J, leaving 19 bases between them. Germline V lookup: CDR1 MNHNY, CDR2 SVGAGI (reference sequence). The CDR3 protein is CASSQRRGGGAEAFF. For the CDR3, the DNA is TGTGCCAGCAGTCAACGTAGGGGGGGAGGGGCTGAAGCTTTCTTT.

Here the CDR3 DNA reads TGCAGCGTCACGGGGACAGGGGATGGCTACACCTTC. Its translation is CSVTGTGDGYTF. This chain links TRBV29-1 with TRBJ1-2, with 10 nucleotides matching TRBD1. In germline, CDR1 is SQVTM, CDR2 ANQGSEA. The CDR3 is 12 amino acids. V lost 6 bases to trimming and J lost 6 bases; unmatched junction nucleotides: 4.

The chain employs TRBV6-1 and TRBJ2-7; D might be TRBD2 (5 bases). The CDR3 spans 13 residues. The germline V gene encodes CDR1 MNHNS and CDR2 SASEGT. Trimming cost V 4 bases and J 3 bases, with 10 bases left between them. In DNA form, the CDR3 reads TGTGCCAGCAGTGTTGGGAGTCTCTACGAGCAGTACGTC. It yields the protein CASSVGSLYEQYV.

V usage is TRBV4-1 and J usage is TRBJ2-3; possible D gene TRBD1, 5 bases. CDR3 length equals 17 residues. Germline CDR1 reads MGHRA; CDR2 reads YSYEKL. Trimming cost V 4 bases and J 4 bases, with 21 bases left between them. The CDR3 is CASSPLQEGLYSDTQYF. CDR3 in DNA: TGCGCCAGCAGCCCATTACAGGAAGGTTTGTATTCAGATACGCAGTATTTT.

The count of this clone is one. The chain employs TRBV10-3 and TRBJ1-2, with 8 bases aligning to TRBD1. This CDR3 spans 13 amino acids. With V trimmed by 7 bases and J by 4 bases, 5 bases remained unmatched. Germline V gene lookup returns CDR1 ENHRY and CDR2 SYGVKD. The CDR3 DNA reads TGTGCCATCAATCCCGACAGGGGCTATGGCTACACCTTC. It translates to CAINPDRGYGYTF.

The rearrangement joins TRBV5-8 to TRBJ2-7; a weak D match, TRBD1 (6 bases). In germline, CDR1 is SGHTS, CDR2 YDEGEE. Trimming left V 2 bases short and J 5 bases short, with 26 bases between. The CDR3 consists of 18 residues. This CDR3 reads CASSFRSPLGRGSDEQYV. The CDR3 DNA reads TGTGCCAGCAGCTTCCGGAGCCCTTTGGGCAGGGGTTCGGACGAGCAGTACGTC.

This chain uses TRBV10-3 with TRBJ2-2; 7 nucleotides match TRBD1. The CDR3 is 13 amino acids. With 5 bases clipped from V and 4 bases from J, the junction kept 1 base outside the gene matches. Germline V lookup: CDR1 ENHRY, CDR2 SYGVKD. The DNA for the CDR3 is TGTGCCATCAGTCAGGGGGTCACCGGGGAGCTGTTTTTT. Translation gives CAISQGVTGELFF.

The chain combines TRBV13 with TRBJ2-7; no definite D call. Deletions cut 0 bases from V and 0 bases from J, with 3 bases between. CDR3 length: 13 amino acids. Germline V gives CDR1 PRHDT, CDR2 FYEKMQ (reference sequence). The CDR3 coding sequence is TGTGCCAGCAGCTTAGGGGACTCCTACGAGCAGTACGTC. This sequence encodes CASSLGDSYEQYV.